These T cell receptor beta chains were read from a single sample in a study of OX40 agonist ivuxolimab in advanced cancers. The protocol was immunoSEQ multiplex PCR, while the TCRdb copy is restricted to in-frame clones and leaves out a portion. This table holds around 10,000 clones, approximately 85% found once. The material was CD4+ or CD8+ T cells sorted from blood, obtained in a trial of the OX40 agonist ivuxolimab. These TCRs come from an adult with an advanced solid tumor such as melanoma, head and neck, liver or kidney cancer. CDR3s leave out the opening cysteine and the closing phenylalanine or tryptophan.

>TRBJ2-5|TRBV10-3
AISGTDSQETQY
>TRBJ1-2|TRBV7-2
ASSFSLLGSYGYT
>TRBJ1-4|TRBV4-3
ASSRYSQNNEKLF
>TRBJ2-7|TRBV9
ASGTSGSHEQY
>TRBJ1-2|TRBV4-1
ASSQDLGDNGYT
>TRBJ2-7|TRBV11-1
ASSRDDRRSYEQY
>TRBJ2-3|TRBV7-9
ASSPTLAGTDTQY
>TRBJ1-4|TRBV4-2
ASAQGTNEKLF
>TRBJ2-1|TRBV30
AWSFEREVNEQF
>TRBJ2-6|TRBV18
ASSHSGLSSGANVLT
>TRBJ2-7|TRBV5-1
ASSLGTSGVSSYEQY
>TRBJ2-7|TRBV10-3
AMQTREWGEQY
>TRBJ2-2|TRBV4-1
ASSQEGLGYTGELF
>TRBJ2-1|TRBV7-3
ASRRSTYNEQF
>TRBJ1-1|TRBV14
ASSPVERRNTEAF